The clone carrying this TCR beta chain occurred a few times. The data were obtained in a study of blood T cell repertoires in COVID-19. The overall study: Acute-phase and convalescent COVID-19 samples originated in the United States, Italy and Spain. T cells, B-cell-depleted T cells, or PBMCs provided the cDNA or gDNA that served as material.

As handled by the study authors: For nucleated cells, counts were estimated from reference gene primer amplification. Libraries were prepared by immunoSEQ multiplex PCR; TCRdb keeps only in-frame clonotypes and omits some of them. That table furnishes V, J and clone size, whereas the DNA furnished D and trimming. The data hold over 80,000 clones, with around 87% observed a single time. Germline CDR1 is DFQATT and CDR2 is SNEGSKA (reference sequence). This CDR3 region has 14 residues. V lost 3 bases, J lost 4 bases, and 10 bases lay in between. Material for sequencing was peripheral blood. This TCR was sampled from a human donor in a cohort sampled during active COVID-19. J is TRBJ1-6 and V is TRBV20-1; D gene ambiguous. CDR3 sequence reads: CSASYSQYNSPLHF. The CDR3, as DNA: TGCAGTGCTAGTTATTCGCAGTATAATTCACCCCTCCACTTT.